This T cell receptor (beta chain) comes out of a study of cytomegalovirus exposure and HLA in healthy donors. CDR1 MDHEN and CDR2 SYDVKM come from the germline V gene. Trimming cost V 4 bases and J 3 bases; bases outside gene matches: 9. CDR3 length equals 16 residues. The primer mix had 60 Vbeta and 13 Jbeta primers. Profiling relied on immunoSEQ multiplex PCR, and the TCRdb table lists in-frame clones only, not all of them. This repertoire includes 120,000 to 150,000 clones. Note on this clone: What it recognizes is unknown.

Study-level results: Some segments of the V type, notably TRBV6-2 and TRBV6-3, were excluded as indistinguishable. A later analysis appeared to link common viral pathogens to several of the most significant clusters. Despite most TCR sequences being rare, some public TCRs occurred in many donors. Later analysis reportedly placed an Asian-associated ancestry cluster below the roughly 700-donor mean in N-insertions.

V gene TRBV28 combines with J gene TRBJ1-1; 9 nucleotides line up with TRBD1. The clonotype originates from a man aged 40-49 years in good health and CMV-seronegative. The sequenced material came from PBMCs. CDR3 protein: CASSSPGTGKDTEAFF. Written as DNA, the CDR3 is TGTGCCAGCAGTTCCCCCGGGACAGGGAAAGACACTGAAGCTTTCTTT.